Listed here are 10 T cell receptor beta chains from one sample, sequenced in a study of T-cell reconstitution after alpha-beta-depleted transplantation in children. The authors prepared the TCRbeta library with unique molecular identifiers. TCRdb reprocessed the PCR reads with MiXCR, giving one entry per CDR3 protein. The data contain over 90,000 distinct CDR3 sequences, around 5.9% of them singletons. This specimen was PBMCs, mostly from graft donor cells, taken 60 days after TCRalphabeta/CD19-depleted stem cell transplant. The receptor set was obtained from a female patient younger than 10 who had a stem cell transplant for Fanconi anemia, so the T cells may come from the graft donor.

This clonotype was counted ten times or more. The CDR3 is CSVGRDSYNEQFF. CDR3 bases: TGCAGCGTTGGCAGGGACTCCTACAATGAGCAGTTCTTC. The chain joins TRBV29-1 to TRBJ2-1, with TRBD1 as a possible D gene (5 bases). V lost 4 bases and J 0 bases, leaving 7 bases between the germline ends. The germline V gene has CDR1 SQVTM and CDR2 ANQGSEA. CDR3 length equals 13 residues.

This clonotype was observed many times. V is TRBV5-1 and J is TRBJ2-3, with D perhaps matching TRBD2 (6 bases). The CDR3 contains 15 residues. V shed 2 bases and J shed 4 bases, with 14 bases lying between them. Germline V gene data show CDR1 as SGHRS and CDR2 as YFSETQ. CDR3 region: CASSFDGGVSDTQYF. The CDR3 DNA reads TGCGCCAGCAGCTTCGACGGGGGTGTTTCAGATACGCAGTATTTT.

This clonotype was seen only a few times. The chain joins TRBV18 to TRBJ2-7; the match to TRBD1 covers 7 bases. Germline lookup yields CDR1 KGHSH and CDR2 LQKENI. The length of the CDR3 is 14 residues. Trimming took 3 bases from V and 4 from J; bases not matched to a gene: 6. CDR3 residues: CASSPPGQIYEQYF. The CDR3, as DNA: TGTGCCAGCTCACCCCCGGGACAGATATACGAGCAGTACTTC.

This clonotype was seen a handful of times. This chain connects TRBV5-1 to TRBJ2-7; no firm D call. V was pared by 0 bases and J by 2 bases, with 12 bases between. Germline CDR1 reads SGHRS; CDR2 reads YFSETQ. This CDR3 has 15 amino acids. CDR3 sequence reads: CASSLDGLRPYEQYF. CDR3 nucleotides: TGCGCCAGCAGCTTGGACGGCTTACGACCCTACGAGCAGTACTTC.

This clonotype was detected once. One end of the junction fails to match germline, which may point to a read error. This chain uses TRBV20-1 with TRBJ2-5; 12 nucleotides align to TRBD2. The CDR3 totals 16 residues. Germline V gives CDR1 DFQATT, CDR2 SNEGSKA (reference sequence). The CDR3 loop is CCARDILAGGRETQYF. In DNA form, the CDR3 reads TGCTGTGCTAGAGATATTCTAGCGGGGGGGCGGGAGACCCAGTACTTC.

The chain is built from TRBV20-1 and TRBJ1-5; D ambiguous. Trimming left V 2 bases short and J 0 bases short, with 5 bases between. The CDR3 sequence is 13 residues long. Germline V gene data show CDR1 as DFQATT and CDR2 as SNEGSKA (reference sequence). DNA for the CDR3: TGCAGTGCTAGACGGGGTAGCAATCAGCCCCAGCATTTT. Translated: CSARRGSNQPQHF.

The chain uses TRBV20-1 and TRBJ2-7, with 9 positions matching TRBD2. CDR1 is DFQATT, CDR2 SNEGSKA, per germline (reference sequence). The CDR3 has 17 amino acids. The junction had 16 bases not matched to a gene; V was cut back by 5 bases and J by 2 bases. As DNA, the CDR3 is TGCAGTGCTGCGGACCTTGGAGGACTAGCGAAGACCTACGAGCAGTACTTC. Translating it yields CSAADLGGLAKTYEQYF.

This clonotype was seen a few times. This rearrangement joins TRBV5-1 to TRBJ2-3, with a possible D match to TRBD1 (6 bases). The CDR3 sequence is 16 residues long. Trimming took 1 base from V and 3 from J, leaving 15 bases between them. Germline V gene data show CDR1 as SGHRS and CDR2 as YFSETQ. The CDR3 region is CASSLRVQGGTDTQYF. As DNA, the CDR3 is TGCGCCAGCAGCTTGCGGGTCCAAGGGGGAACAGATACGCAGTATTTT.

The chain has TRBV12-3 or TRBV12-4 and TRBJ2-6; 8 bases align to TRBD1. The CDR3 has 17 amino acids. The trim removed 6 bases at V and 0 bases at J, leaving 7 bases unmatched. CDR3 amino acids: CASRQQGVLSGANVLTF. In DNA, the CDR3 is TGTGCCAGCAGACAACAGGGGGTCCTCTCTGGGGCCAACGTCCTGACTTTC.

The sample holds many counts of this clonotype. The chain joins TRBV11-3 to TRBJ2-1; TRBD2 matches at 8 bases. Germline assignment: CDR1 SGHNT and CDR2 YENEEA. The CDR3 is 19 residues long. The V gene end was trimmed by 1 base and the J gene end by 2 bases; junction bases not matched to a gene: 13. The CDR3 DNA follows: TGTGCCAGCAGCTTAGTATTTCGGGGGACTAGTCCGGCCTACAATGAGCAGTTCTTC. As protein: CASSLVFRGTSPAYNEQFF.